This paragraph covers one TCR beta chain sequence. Its cognate antigen is unknown. Germline V CDR1 and CDR2: MNHEY, SVGAGI. The germline V and J ends were trimmed by 0 bases and 6 bases, with 8 bases remaining between them. The CDR3 is made up of 14 amino acids. The entry originates in a study of T-cell memory formation after mild COVID-19. The study's findings and limits: Cross-reactive memory appears to have joined, as suggested by some responding clones showing up in pre-infection memory.

TCRdb analysed the 5' RACE reads with MiXCR anew, one entry per CDR3 protein. This table has approximately 210,000 distinct CDR3 sequences, around 27% appearing once. The TCR was taken from an adult woman who had mild COVID-19 (a few samples of this study predate the infection). Cell type and time point are not known. Material: PBMCs or a T cell subset sorted from them (not recorded which). V and J are TRBV6-5 and TRBJ1-4; unclear D gene. Here the CDR3 reads CASSYSIVDEKLFF. CDR3 nucleotide sequence: TGTGCCAGCAGTTACTCGATTGTTGATGAAAAACTGTTTTTT.